This T cell receptor (beta chain) was obtained from a study of graft-versus-host responses after intestinal transplantation. Study summary: Every one of the recipients received anti-thymocyte globulin induction and afterwards took tacrolimus and steroids for three to four years.

The germline gives CDR1 MNHNY, CDR2 SVGAGI (reference sequence). V gave up 2 bases and J gave up 2 bases; unmatched junction bases: 2. The CDR3 length is 14 residues. Points from the study as a whole: Circulating GvH clone levels at their peak were associated with HvG declines (early post-transplant).

Clones were sequenced by immunoSEQ multiplex PCR, and TCRdb holds only the in-frame ones, with some missing. The sample contains 45,000 to 65,000 clones, 94% of which appear only once. The table lists this clone with a few counts. Its cognate antigen is unknown. The source material was unstimulated CD4+ T cells sorted from spleen or lymph node cells, sampled before transplant. This receptor was obtained from a human donor who was the organ donor for an intestinal transplant. The genes are TRBV6-6 and TRBJ1-2; TRBD1 matches 7 bases. The CDR3 protein is CASSYDRENYGYTF. CDR3 coding DNA: TGTGCCAGCAGTTACGACAGGGAAAACTATGGCTACACCTTC.